This TCR beta chain was identified during a study of early T cells in non-severe SARS-CoV-2 infection. On the study more broadly: It was bulk RNA from unsorted whole blood that was sequenced, and the chains were unpaired.

Unique molecular identifier tags were affixed to discrete cDNA molecules. TCRdb fed the 5' RACE reads into MiXCR, producing one record per CDR3 protein. The sample yields about 29,000 distinct CDR3 sequences, around 4.6% seen once. Many counts were recorded for this clonotype. What it binds is unknown. General study results and limits: Sequences matched to VDJdb favored anti-spike CD8 responses, while private and CD4 specificities were missed.

Sequences were obtained from whole blood. This receptor was taken from an adult who was a healthcare worker with PCR-confirmed SARS-CoV-2 infection or an uninfected control (not recorded which).

CDR3 in amino acids: CATAGTQGNEQFF. CDR3 DNA sequence: TGCGCCACAGCGGGGACCCAAGGCAATGAGCAGTTCTTC. V usage is TRBV10-2 and J usage is TRBJ2-1; 7 nucleotides align to TRBD2. Losses at the gene ends were 10 bases for V and 6 bases for J; bases not matched to a gene: 9. CDR1 WSHSY and CDR2 SAAADI come from the germline V gene. This CDR3 region has 13 residues.